The 8 T cell receptor beta chains reported below all come from one sample, sequenced in a study of T cell responses to AZD1222 COVID-19 vaccine. This table comes from immunoSEQ multiplex PCR, and its TCRdb copy is limited to in-frame clones, with some not included. The sample lists roughly 150,000 clones, 80% to 95% occurring once. The specimen was peripheral blood, collected on day 0 of AZD1222 vaccination. These receptors were obtained from an adult in good health.

The chain employs TRBV11-3 and TRBJ2-7; TRBD1 is a possible D gene (5 bases). The V gene lost 0 bases and the J gene lost 1 base, with 7 bases spanning the gap. The CDR3 spans 14 residues. The germline gives CDR1 SGHNT, CDR2 YENEEA. CDR3 nucleotide sequence: TGTGCCAGCAGCTTAGAGCCAGGGTCCTACGAGCAGTACTTC. Amino acids: CASSLEPGSYEQYF.

The CDR3 sequence is CASSGRLAGKSLNYNEQFF. The CDR3 nucleotides are TGTGCCAGTAGTGGGAGACTAGCGGGAAAATCCTTAAACTACAATGAGCAGTTCTTC. This sequence joins TRBV19 and TRBJ2-1; 11 nucleotides match TRBD2. V dropped 5 bases and J dropped 3; count of bases not matched to a gene: 15. This CDR3 has 19 amino acids. Per the germline V gene, CDR1 is LNHDA and CDR2 is SQIVND (reference sequence).

This chain links TRBV27 with TRBJ2-3; D remains ambiguous. This CDR3 spans 15 amino acids. Trimming pared 4 bases from V and 5 bases from J, leaving 16 bases between. Germline CDR1 reads MNHEY; CDR2 reads SMNVEV (reference sequence). The CDR3 loop reads CASSSGQTRQDTQYF. In nucleotides, the CDR3 is TGTGCCAGCAGTTCGGGTCAGACAAGGCAAGATACGCAGTATTTT.

The chain carries TRBV5-5 and TRBJ2-5, with 9 nucleotides matching TRBD2. Germline loops: CDR1 SGHKS, CDR2 YYEKEE (reference sequence). The ends lost 7 bases at V and 4 bases at J; junction bases unmatched: 14. The CDR3 has 16 amino acids. The CDR3 DNA is TGTGCCAGCTGGCCCCTATTGAGCGGGGGGTTAGAGACCCAGTACTTC. Protein: CASWPLLSGGLETQYF.

V gene TRBV4-1 combines with J gene TRBJ2-1; possible D gene TRBD1, 6 bases. This CDR3 comprises 17 residues. V lost 3 bases to trimming and J lost 0 bases, with 15 bases between them. Germline values: CDR1 MGHRA, CDR2 YSYEKL. The CDR3 DNA follows: TGCGCCAGCAGCCAGCCGGGACAAAAGAGCTCCTACAATGAGCAGTTCTTC. The encoded protein is CASSQPGQKSSYNEQFF.

This sequence joins TRBV15 and TRBJ1-2; TRBD1 aligns across 7 bases. The CDR3 has 15 residues. The germline gives CDR1 LNHNV, CDR2 YYDKDF (reference sequence). V lost 2 bases, J lost 0 bases, and 3 bases stayed unmatched. CDR3 DNA sequence: TGTGCCACCAGCAGAAACAGGGGTTCTAACTATGGCTACACCTTC. It translates to CATSRNRGSNYGYTF.

J is TRBJ1-2 and V is TRBV2; D remains ambiguous. CDR1 and CDR2 from the germline V gene are SNHLY and FYNNEI. The CDR3 spans 11 residues. Trimming pared 8 bases from V and 5 bases from J, leaving 9 bases between. In nucleotides, the CDR3 is TGTGCCAGCGGGAGTTCTTATGGCTACACCTTC. It yields the protein CASGSSYGYTF.

This chain uses TRBV6-4 with TRBJ2-2, with D possibly matching TRBD1 (6 bases). The CDR3 is 15 residues long. Germline assignment: CDR1 MRHNA and CDR2 SNTAGT. Trimming left V 3 bases short and J 3 bases short, with 11 bases between. CDR3 coding DNA: TGTGCCAGCAGTGAGGTACAGGGAGACACCGGGGAGCTGTTTTTT. It translates to CASSEVQGDTGELFF.